The clone carrying this TCR beta chain was counted at least ten times. J gave up 2 bases and V 4 bases, and 8 bases lay outside the gene matches. Germline lookup yields CDR1 MNHEY and CDR2 SMNVEV (reference sequence). The CDR3 is made up of 17 amino acids. This specimen belongs to a study of T cells in Graves' hyperthyroidism and ophthalmopathy. Amplification of TCR beta CDR3 regions used RNA as the template. The TCR CDR3 was amplified in a first-round RT-PCR using the HTBI primer set. TCRdb re-analysed the multiplex PCR reads in MiXCR, keeping a single row per CDR3 protein. The sample lists 250,000 to 300,000 distinct CDR3 sequences, roughly an eighth seen once, with 7.9% in the top ten.

The TCR comes from a woman aged 40 to 50 with Graves' hyperthyroidism. The sequenced material came from blood. The chain uses TRBV27 and TRBJ2-2; 9 nucleotides agree with TRBD2. The CDR3 nucleotides read TGTGCCAGCAGTTCCTCCCGGACTAGCGTTAACACCGGGGAGCTGTTTTTT. It yields the protein CASSSSRTSVNTGELFF.